One sample yielded the 6 T cell receptor beta chains listed below, sequenced in a study of blood T cell repertoires in COVID-19. Data came from immunoSEQ multiplex PCR; TCRdb stores just in-frame clones and leaves some out. The sample has roughly 77,000 clones; 70% to 80% are singletons. Sequenced input: peripheral blood. Receptors were obtained from a man in his 60s with active or convalescent COVID-19.

This sequence joins TRBV30 and TRBJ2-1, with 8 bases that match TRBD2. The CDR3 sequence is 13 residues long. Germline assignment: CDR1 GTSNPN and CDR2 SVGIG (reference sequence). V lost 4 bases to trimming and J lost 6 bases; unmatched junction nucleotides: 5. In DNA form, the CDR3 reads TGTGCCTGGAATAGCGGGATCCGCAATGAGCAGTTCTTC. It translates to CAWNSGIRNEQFF. Filled out from reference TRBV30 and TRBJ2-1, the complete variable domain reads SQTIHQWPATLVQPVGSPLSLECTVEGTSNPNLYWYRQAAGRGLQLLFYSVGIGQISSEVPQNLSASRPQDRQFILSSKKLLLSDSGFYLCAWNSGIRNEQFFGPGTRLTVL.

V is TRBV10-3 and J is TRBJ1-1; 8 bases align to TRBD1. The CDR3 has 15 residues. Germline trimming cut 10 bases from V and 2 bases from J; bases unmatched to any gene: 12. The germline V gene encodes CDR1 ENHRY and CDR2 SYGVKD. CDR3 in amino acids: CATRGQAGENTEAFF. The CDR3 DNA reads as TGTGCCACCCGGGGACAGGCTGGGGAAAACACTGAAGCTTTCTTT.

The genes are TRBV30 and TRBJ1-2; 7 nucleotides align to TRBD1. V gave up 8 bases and J gave up 5 bases; unmatched junction bases: 8. Germline-derived CDR1 and CDR2 are GTSNPN and SVGIG (reference sequence). The CDR3 extends over 12 amino acids. The CDR3 region has the DNA TGTGCCCTGGGACAGCCCCCTTATGGCTACACCTTC. Protein product: CALGQPPYGYTF.

V and J are TRBV7-8 and TRBJ1-1; D is uncertain. V gave up 5 bases and J gave up 3 bases, with 10 bases separating them. The germline V gene encodes CDR1 SGHVS and CDR2 FQNEAQ. CDR3 length equals 13 residues. The CDR3 here is CASSTGVYTEAFF. Written as DNA, the CDR3 is TGTGCCAGCAGCACCGGGGTATACACTGAAGCTTTCTTT.

This clone has a handful of counts. This chain connects TRBV5-1 to TRBJ2-3, with TRBD2 identical over 10 bases. CDR1 SGHRS and CDR2 YFSETQ come from the germline V gene. CDR3 length equals 16 residues. Unmatched junction bases numbered 5, after V lost 2 bases and J lost 2 bases. This CDR3 is CASSLPSGGFTDTQYF. The CDR3 DNA sequence: TGCGCCAGCAGCTTACCTAGCGGGGGCTTCACAGATACGCAGTATTTT.

The gene calls are TRBV6-2 or TRBV6-3 and TRBJ2-5, with D perhaps matching TRBD1 (6 bases). The CDR3 consists of 19 residues. Between the trimmed V and J ends, which lost 3 bases and 0 bases, there was a span of 23 bases. CDR1 and CDR2 (germline): MNHEY, SVGEGT. The CDR3 bases are TGTGCCAGCAGTTATCGGGCGAGGTCCTACCGGGACAACCAAGAGACCCAGTACTTC. It translates to CASSYRARSYRDNQETQYF.